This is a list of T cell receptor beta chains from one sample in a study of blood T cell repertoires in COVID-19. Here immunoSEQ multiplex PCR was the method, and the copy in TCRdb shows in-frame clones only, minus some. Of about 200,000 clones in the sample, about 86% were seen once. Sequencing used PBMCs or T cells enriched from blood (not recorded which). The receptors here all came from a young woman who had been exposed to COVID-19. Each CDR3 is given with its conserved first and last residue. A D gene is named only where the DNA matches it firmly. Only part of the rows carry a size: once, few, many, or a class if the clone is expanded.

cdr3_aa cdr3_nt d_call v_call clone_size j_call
CASSVFGNTEAFF TGTGCCAGCAGCGTGTTCGGGAACACTGAAGCTTTCTTT NA TRBV9 NA TRBJ1-1
CSVGDHGAFF TGCAGCGTTGGAGACCACGGGGCTTTCTTT NA TRBV29-1 NA TRBJ1-1
CASSLYLPREAGYTF TGTGCCAGCAGTTTATACCTCCCCAGGGAAGCTGGCTACACCTTC NA TRBV27 NA TRBJ1-2
CASTDSPYEQYF TGTGCCAGCACCGACAGCCCCTACGAGCAGTACTTC NA TRBV6-5 NA TRBJ2-7
CASGWRGQGAPYEQYF TGTGCTAGTGGTTGGCGGGGACAGGGGGCCCCCTACGAGCAGTACTTC TRBD1 TRBV12-5 NA TRBJ2-7
CASTPEQFYGYTF TGTGCCAGCACCCCAGAACAGTTTTATGGCTACACCTTC NA TRBV2 NA TRBJ1-2
CASSLRLAGSYNEQFF TGTGCCAGCAGCTTAAGACTAGCGGGCTCCTACAATGAGCAGTTCTTC TRBD2 TRBV9 few TRBJ2-1
CASSFAGGAGGAFF TGTGCCAGCAGCTTCGCAGGGGGCGCGGGTGGAGCTTTCTTT TRBD1 TRBV5-4 NA TRBJ1-1
CASSDRTGNTGELFF TGTGCCAGCAGTGATAGGACAGGGAACACCGGGGAGCTGTTTTTT TRBD1 TRBV2 once TRBJ2-2
CASSIARGTEAFF TGTGCCAGTAGTATCGCCAGGGGCACTGAAGCTTTCTTT NA TRBV19 NA TRBJ1-1
CAWGTGDFSGNTIYF TGTGCCTGGGGGACAGGGGACTTCTCTGGAAACACCATATATTTT TRBD1 TRBV30 NA TRBJ1-3
CASSEADATGRRYF TGTGCCAGCAGTGAAGCGGACGCTACAGGACGGAGGTATTTT NA TRBV2 NA TRBJ2-3
CASSPVDSYGYTF TGTGCCAGCTCTCCCGTGGACAGCTATGGCTACACCTTC NA TRBV18 NA TRBJ1-2
CASSIQGQDEKLFF TGTGCCAGTAGTATACAGGGGCAGGACGAAAAACTGTTTTTT NA TRBV19 NA TRBJ1-4
CASSLQGATDTQYF TGCGCCAGCAGCTTGCAAGGGGCCACAGATACGCAGTATTTT NA TRBV5-1 NA TRBJ2-3
CASSYSTGVGYTF TGTGCCAGCAGTTACTCGACAGGGGTCGGCTACACCTTC TRBD1 TRBV6-5 NA TRBJ1-2
CASSLAPGDTQYF TGTGCCAGCAGCTTAGCGCCCGGGGATACGCAGTATTTT NA TRBV7-8 NA TRBJ2-3
CASSPLDEQFF TGTGCCAGCAGCCCGCTAGATGAGCAGTTCTTC NA TRBV11-1 NA TRBJ2-1
CASSLGWGGTGANVLTF TGTGCCAGCAGCTTGGGGTGGGGAGGGACTGGGGCCAACGTCCTGACTTTC TRBD2 TRBV5-4 NA TRBJ2-6
CASNSQGIVTGELFF TGTGCCAGCAACAGCCAGGGAATCGTAACCGGGGAGCTGTTTTTT NA TRBV5-8 NA TRBJ2-2
CASSLVEGHPNYGYTF TGTGCCAGCAGCTTGGTAGAGGGCCACCCTAACTATGGCTACACCTTC NA TRBV5-4 NA TRBJ1-2
CASSKYHRGSYNEQFF TGTGCCAGCAGCAAATACCACAGGGGCTCCTACAATGAGCAGTTCTTC NA TRBV21-1 NA TRBJ2-1
CASSPGDRGYTEAFF TGTGCCAGCAGTCCAGGGGACAGGGGGTACACTGAAGCTTTCTTT TRBD1 TRBV27 NA TRBJ1-1
CASSLGANEQFF TGTGCCAGCTCATTGGGGGCCAATGAGCAGTTCTTC NA TRBV18 NA TRBJ2-1
CASSATSKSTDTQYF TGTGCCAGCAGCGCCACTAGCAAGAGCACAGATACGCAGTATTTT NA TRBV9 NA TRBJ2-3
CASFTGGANSIQYF TGTGCCAGCTTCACAGGGGGCGCGAACAGCATTCAGTACTTC TRBD1 TRBV6-5 NA TRBJ2-4
CASSVGLAGAQETQYF TGTGCCAGCAGCGTAGGGCTAGCGGGTGCCCAAGAGACCCAGTACTTC TRBD2 TRBV9 NA TRBJ2-5
CATSDAPLPGTQYF TGTGCCACCAGTGACGCGCCCCTACCTGGGACCCAGTACTTC NA TRBV24-1 NA TRBJ2-5
CASSERGRSPLHF TGCGCCAGCAGTGAGAGGGGGCGATCACCCCTCCACTTT TRBD1 TRBV10-2 NA TRBJ1-6
CASSLDGYSNQPQHF TGTGCCAGCAGCTTGGACGGGTATAGCAATCAGCCCCAGCATTTT NA TRBV5-8 NA TRBJ1-5
CASSFRTSGSYEQYF TGTGCCAGCAGCTTCCGGACTAGCGGTAGCTACGAGCAGTACTTC TRBD2 TRBV13 NA TRBJ2-7
CATSPGHIAYEQYF TGTGCCACCTCTCCGGGACACATCGCCTACGAGCAGTACTTC NA TRBV15 NA TRBJ2-7
CASRGGTVNSPLHF TGTGCCAGCAGGGGTGGGACAGTTAATTCACCCCTCCACTTT TRBD1 TRBV5-8 NA TRBJ1-6
CASSSHSATNEKLFF TGTGCCAGCAGCTCTCACAGTGCAACTAATGAAAAACTGTTTTTT NA TRBV7-2 NA TRBJ1-4
CASSVSGPQGGSPLHF TGTGCCAGCAGCGTATCGGGTCCGCAGGGAGGATCACCCCTCCACTTT NA TRBV9 NA TRBJ1-6
CASSSGTFSTEAFF TGTGCCAGCAGCTCAGGGACATTTAGCACTGAAGCTTTCTTT NA TRBV7-9 once TRBJ1-1
CASGPWDIANTGELFF TGTGCCAGTGGCCCCTGGGACATAGCGAACACCGGGGAGCTGTTTTTT NA TRBV19 NA TRBJ2-2
CAISGQYNEQFF TGTGCCATCAGTGGACAGTACAATGAGCAGTTCTTC NA TRBV10-3 NA TRBJ2-1
CASSSRGPGTDTQYF TGTGCCAGCAGCTCGCGGGGGCCCGGCACAGATACGCAGTATTTT NA TRBV6-5 NA TRBJ2-3
CASSSSDRALGNTIYF NA NA TRBV27 NA TRBJ1-3
CASSTDRVPEQPQHF TGTGCCAGCAGCACGGACAGGGTTCCGGAACAGCCCCAGCATTTT TRBD1 TRBV2 few TRBJ1-5
CASSLLVSNQPQHF TGTGCCAGCAGCCTCCTTGTTAGCAATCAGCCCCAGCATTTT NA TRBV2 NA TRBJ1-5
CASSPRGGSTNTGELFF TGTGCCAGCAGCCCCCGGGGGGGAAGTACGAACACCGGGGAGCTGTTTTTT TRBD2 TRBV3-1/TRBV3-2 few TRBJ2-2
CASSQIDRGNQPQHF TGCGCCAGCAGCCAGATCGACAGGGGGAATCAGCCCCAGCATTTT TRBD1 TRBV4-1 NA TRBJ1-5
CASSPRGTDTQYF TGTGCCAGCAGCCCTCGGGGCACAGATACGCAGTATTTT NA TRBV11-3 NA TRBJ2-3